The source of this T cell receptor beta chain is a study of cytomegalovirus exposure and HLA in healthy donors. PCR involved 60 Vbeta and 13 Jbeta primers. TCRdb's table, derived via immunoSEQ multiplex PCR, lists solely in-frame clones and lacks some. This table holds over 100,000 clones. Trimming shortened V by 0 bases and J by 7 bases, and 3 bases separated the two germline ends. The germline V gene encodes CDR1 SGHVS and CDR2 FNYEAQ. This CDR3 is 12 amino acids long. Broader study findings: In a later analysis, most CMV-associated TCR beta chains appeared HLA-restricted. Researchers reported in a later analysis that a missense DCLRE1C variant was tied to TCR beta V- and J-gene trimming.

In the case of this clone: As yet, its antigen is unknown.

The V gene is TRBV7-6, the J gene TRBJ1-4; D unresolved. The sequenced sample consisted of PBMCs. The clonotype comes from a man younger than 35 in good health and CMV-seronegative. CDR3 nucleotides: TGTGCCAGCAGCTTAGCCCGTGAAAAACTGTTTTTT. It encodes CASSLAREKLFF.